The TCR beta chain described here comes from a study of identical twins. Notes on the study in general: Carriage of fewer insertions was seen in abundant cord blood beta clonotypes, whereas memory repertoires showed none. Analyses based on zero insertions could be partly confounded by invariant MAIT and iNKT cells.

This clonotype was recorded only once. The antigen is unknown. Just one base apart from a much larger clone, this may be a read error. CDR1 and CDR2 (germline): SGHTA, FQGNSA. The V end lost 4 bases, the J end lost 2 bases, and 11 bases lay between the germline ends. CDR3 length: 14 residues. It was template switching that added a universal primer site, and there were unique molecular identifiers on the cDNA. MiXCR was run by TCRdb on the 5' RACE reads, yielding one entry per CDR3 protein. The profile shows about 240,000 distinct CDR3 sequences, more than 9% of them singletons. This receptor was taken from a man in his fifties or sixties in good health. The source material was memory T cells sorted from blood. V gene TRBV7-2 combines with J gene TRBJ1-2; D is unclear. The CDR3: CASSYRPSNYGYTF. The CDR3 DNA reads TGTGCCAGCAGCTATCGGCCATCGAACTATGGCTACACCTTC.